This TCR beta chain is from a study of blood T cell repertoires in COVID-19 (dated by TCRdb to the early 2020s). Some background on the complete study: Samples covering the acute and convalescent phases of COVID-19 were provided by collaborators in the United States, Italy and Spain. A freely available public database, intended as a resource for researchers studying the immune response to SARS-CoV-2, is where the repertoires were released. Subjects who had been exposed to COVID-19, were actively infected with it, or had recovered from it provided the deeply sampled blood TCRbeta repertoires that made up the dataset. The prospective study material was composed of cDNA or gDNA derived from T cells, B-cell-depleted T cells, or PBMCs. Sample metadata almost always included a de-identified subject ID, COVID-19 status, age in years and sex. Samples came from the ongoing ImmuneRACE study (first 160 participants) plus 1,254 subjects from 6 global collaborators. Where available, HLA class I and class II types were obtained from metadata supplied by the sample provider rather than from assay-based typing. Overall results and qualifications from the work: How much clinical and demographic metadata was included differed by source and by participant, and the metadata was provided uncurated.

A note on this clone: It has no known antigen specificity. No much larger clonotype is one base removed from it; base qualities were not supplied.

The immunoSEQ Assay, a bias-controlled multiplex PCR, was used to amplify TCRbeta CDR3 regions from genomic DNA. In the original analysis: Nucleated cell counts per sample were estimated from amplification of reference gene primers within the assay. To quantify the absolute abundance of each unique TCRbeta CDR3 rearrangement, sequence reads were collapsed and filtered. For each sample, productive Simpson clonality was calculated by taking the square root of Simpson's diversity index across productive rearrangements. TCRdb took over this immuneACCESS table, retaining in-frame rearrangements with V and J assigned. Such tables are incomplete; in checked studies, under half of the missing clones stem from an unresolved V gene, and the remainder is unexplained. That table gives V, J and clone size, and the DNA gave D and trimming. Here the sample has around 320,000 clones; 90% to 95% occur a single time. Roughly 3.9% of the sample comes from the top ten.

Sequences SGHKS (CDR1) and YYEKEE (CDR2) are obtained from the germline V gene (reference sequence). The CDR3 runs 15 residues from the cysteine to the phenylalanine. Only the CDR3 DNA is retained, 45 bases long and in frame from the first base. V sheds 4 bases and J sheds 7 bases, leaving 15 bases between their ends. Participants in the prospective study were enrolled through a virtual design, were aged 18 to 89 years, and lived in approximately 25 United States geographic areas. In the prospective study, cohorts were assigned on the basis of participant-reported clinical history obtained from a screening survey and a study questionnaire. Exposed participants were defined as having been in contact with someone with a PCR-confirmed or clinician-diagnosed COVID-19 case within 2 weeks of study entry. Each participant in the prospective study had whole blood, serum and a nasopharyngeal or oropharyngeal swab collected by mobile phlebotomists. Prospective study participants could optionally give additional blood draws and questionnaires over an approximately two-month period. Before DNA extraction, prospective study blood samples were shipped either frozen or at room temperature.

This TCR came from a young woman who had been exposed to COVID-19. This sequence uses TRBV5-5 and TRBJ1-6; the D gene identity is not certain. Source material: PBMCs or T cells enriched from blood (not recorded which). The nucleotide sequence is given as TGTGCCAGCAGCCGCGAGCGGCGGGAGAATTCACCCCTCCACTTT. The encoded protein is CASSRERRENSPLHF.